These T cell receptor beta chains were read from a single sample in a study of radiation and T cells in renal cell carcinoma. Method: immunoSEQ multiplex PCR; TCRdb's copy keeps in-frame clones and lacks some. The table has approximately 61,000 clones, roughly four fifths seen once; the top ten hold roughly 7%. The source was blood, collected from a patient whose treatment included radiotherapy and nephrectomy. All receptors come from a man aged 60 to 69 with renal cell carcinoma. Each CDR3 is given with its conserved first and last residue. Each record gives: J gene, D gene, V gene, clone size, CDR3 protein. A D gene is named only where the DNA matches it firmly. Clone size appears in some rows only: once, few, many, or a class for an expanded clone.

>TRBJ2-5|-|TRBV9|-
CASSVALRGRGGEQETQYF
>TRBJ2-1|-|TRBV4-2|-
CASSQGGNEQFF
>TRBJ1-3|-|TRBV5-1|-
CASSPDSLRGNTIYF
>TRBJ2-2|-|TRBV27|-
CASSTGTGELFF
>TRBJ2-1|-|TRBV19|-
CASSISGSDEQFF
>TRBJ2-2|TRBD1|TRBV18|-
CASSPMTGRGTGELFF
>TRBJ2-4|-|TRBV9|-
CASSGQKNIQYF
>TRBJ2-3|-|TRBV7-2|-
CASRSGGTDTQYF
>TRBJ2-1|TRBD2|TRBV9|-
CASSLADEQFF
>TRBJ2-3|-|TRBV11-3|-
CASSLEGDTQYF
>TRBJ1-6|-|TRBV30|once
CAWSIGDSPLHF
>TRBJ1-4|TRBD1|TRBV4-1|many
CASSQEARGPNEKLFF
>TRBJ2-1|-|TRBV5-1|-
CASSLVSARAAEQFF
>TRBJ1-4|-|TRBV2|few
CASSDAGRANEKLFF
>TRBJ1-6|-|TRBV30|-
CAWSVPASSYNSPLHF
>TRBJ1-2|-|TRBV6-1|-
CASSDIGGTARYTF
>TRBJ2-3|TRBD1|TRBV25-1|-
CASSGGQGALDTQYF
>TRBJ2-2|-|TRBV4-1|-
CASSQEVALGDTGELFF
>TRBJ2-1|-|TRBV18|-
CASSPLAAGYNEQFF
>TRBJ2-3|-|TRBV6-1|-
CASTVTRSTDTQYF
>TRBJ2-2|-|TRBV29-1|-
CSVAGPGGANTGELFF
>TRBJ1-4|TRBD1|TRBV27|few
CASRDRLNEKLFF
>TRBJ1-6|-|TRBV5-1|-
CASSLVSGNSPLHF
>TRBJ2-1|-|TRBV10-1|-
CASSDSGARNEQFF
>TRBJ2-6|TRBD1|TRBV30|few
CAWSAGQGAGANVLTF
>TRBJ1-5|TRBD1|TRBV30|once
CAWGQGGNQPQHF
>TRBJ2-1|TRBD1|TRBV10-1|few
CASSLGTGTHDSYNEQFF